This TCR beta chain was captured in a study of Graves' ophthalmopathy and Graves' hyperthyroidism. Points from the study as a whole: Most expanded clonotypes from thyroid (those above 0.001 frequency) were also found in blood.

Clinical symptoms and serum thyroxine were used for diagnosis; TRAb, thyroid ultrasound and orbital computed tomography were also relied on. After removal of 4 bases from V and 3 bases from J, the junction contained 6 bases not matched to a gene. The CDR3 has 14 residues. The germline V gene encodes CDR1 DFQATT and CDR2 SNEGSKA (reference sequence). At least ten counts were recorded for this clonotype. The antigen is undetermined. Scientists amplified the TCR beta CDR3 regions from RNA transcripts. Second-round multiplex PCR followed a first-round RT-PCR using HTBI primers. TCRdb analysed the multiplex PCR reads with MiXCR anew, one entry per CDR3 protein. The repertoire includes hundreds of thousands of distinct CDR3 sequences, roughly 14% of them detected once, and about 9.4% sits in the top ten.

Sequenced material: blood. The chain links TRBV20-1 to TRBJ1-5; 7 bases align to TRBD1. The TCR originated in a woman between 25 and 40 years old with Graves' ophthalmopathy. The CDR3 DNA sequence: TGCAGTGCTAACCAGGGACAGCCCAATCAGCCCCAGCATTTT. Translation gives CSANQGQPNQPQHF.